The text below deals with one T cell receptor beta chain. It lacks a known antigen. The record originates from a study of synovial regulatory T cells in juvenile arthritis (dated by TCRdb to the mid-2010s). For the wider study: Among the sequenced patients, three were classified as therapy-naive, methotrexate plus infliximab was given to one, methotrexate was given to six, and treatment information was unavailable for one. The study compared the TCRbeta CDR3 repertoires of blood iaTreg cells, other blood Treg cells and synovial fluid Treg cells taken from matched patient samples. The TCR repertoire comparisons covered Treg and Teff subsets from 10 to 11 JIA patients with active disease. Effector T cell subsets were also sequenced in this cohort for comparisons, but the Treg dataset alone covers only blood and synovial fluid Treg cells. Broader findings and caveats from the paper: Blood iaTreg cells showed lower TCR diversity than other blood Treg cells, consistent with antigen-driven expansion. iaTreg TCR repertoires were found to be largely private across patients and to partially overlap with synovial Teff and blood CPL repertoires. Synovial Treg cells shared more CDR3 sequences with iaTreg cells than with other blood Treg cells, and Chao-Jaccard similarity confirmed that synovial Treg cells were more closely related to iaTreg cells.

The germline V gene yields MNHEY for CDR1 and SVGAGI for CDR2. The CDR3 covers 14 residues, taking in both the cysteine and the phenylalanine. The DNA is not on file. The library was obtained by the immunoSEQ multiplex PCR assay. TCRbeta CDR3 sequencing was performed by Adaptive Biotechnologies. On the study's bioinformatics: Repertoire similarity was assessed using the Chao-modified Jaccard index and the median clonotype overlap from 200 random subsamples at equal sample size. Similarity analyses were performed using either productive nucleotide sequences or in silico-translated amino acid sequences. Hierarchical clustering with single linkage and t-SNE based on Chao-modified Jaccard distances were applied for the comparison of repertoires. Repertoire diversity was quantified with the Renyi index, after sample size normalisation, across a range of alpha values. TCRdb re-hosts the immuneACCESS table, in-frame sequences only. Its copies lack some clones; in the studies checked, an unresolved V gene accounts for under half of them, and the cause for the rest is not known. V and J calls and clone size are as listed in that table; D and trimming were resolved from the DNA. This sample's table carries 7,700 or so clones. Around 1.5% of the sample goes to the ten largest clones.

TCR repertoires were obtained from approximately eleven juvenile idiopathic arthritis patients with active disease who had not reached inactive disease, of whom 3 were polyarticular and 8 were oligoarticular. The TCR-sequenced patients had a median age of approximately 11 years (range about 2.1-22.9) and median disease duration of roughly seven years (range 0.2-19.1). Samples for TCR repertoire analysis came from two centres in Italy. Peripheral blood mononuclear cells were separated on a Histopaque-1077 density gradient and then cryopreserved in about 90% FCS with about 10% DMSO. This clonotype originated in a donor younger than 30 with juvenile idiopathic arthritis. This chain joins TRBV6-5 to TRBJ2-7; the TRBD1 assignment by TCRdb is unverifiable without DNA. Source material: Treg cells from blood. Read against the paper, the sample's cell subset or site label means: remaining (HLA-DR-negative) circulating blood Treg cells. The CDR3 corresponds to CASSYGQPPYEQYF.